This T cell receptor (beta chain) was captured by sequencing in a study of OX40 agonist ivuxolimab in advanced cancers. Sequencing was performed with immunoSEQ multiplex PCR; in TCRdb, only in-frame clones are kept and a portion is missing. Of more than 45,000 clones listed, roughly nine tenths are singletons. CDR3 size: 19 residues. V gave up 3 bases and J gave up 0 bases; unmatched junction bases: 13. CDR1 is SEHNR and CDR2 is FQNEAQ in the germline V gene (reference sequence). The chain joins TRBV7-9 to TRBJ2-3; 9 bases agree with TRBD2. The TCR sequence derives from an adult with an advanced solid tumor such as melanoma, head and neck, liver or kidney cancer. Sequencing was performed on CD4+ or CD8+ T cells sorted from blood, taken in a trial of the OX40 agonist ivuxolimab. The DNA for the CDR3 is TGTGCCAGCAGCTTCGGGGGGAGCGGGAGGATTTTAAGCACAGATACGCAGTATTTT. Protein product: CASSFGGSGRILSTDTQYF.